This T cell receptor beta chain comes out of a study of beta chain features in type 1 diabetes. Broader study findings: Moderately but significantly shorter TCRB CDR3s were found in Type 1 diabetes patients in all four CD4+ subsets. VDJ junctions from patients with type 1 diabetes contained fewer insertions and more deletions. Across patients, naive, central memory and Treg TCRB repertoires exhibited apparently greater similarity than was observed across healthy donors.

The CDR3 is 13 amino acids. Germline CDR1 is KGHSH and CDR2 is LQKENI. Trimming stripped 2 bases from V and 6 bases from J, with 9 bases between. Every bit of the isolated RNA underwent reverse transcription, so sequencing read expressed TCRB transcripts. Method: immunoSEQ multiplex PCR; TCRdb's copy keeps in-frame clones and lacks some. Of approximately 600,000 clones in the sample, approximately 13% are singletons; the top ten hold 0.095% to 0.15%. Each donor gave one heparinised blood draw averaging about 110 mL. In regard to this clone: Its antigen is undetermined.

Sequencing used naive CD4+ T cells from blood. The receptor was isolated from a man aged 30 to 45 with type 1 diabetes. The chain recombines TRBV18 with TRBJ2-3; TRBD2 is a possible D gene (6 bases). The CDR3 coding sequence is TGTGCCAGCTCACCAGATGGAGGGGATACGCAGTATTTT. Protein sequence: CASSPDGGDTQYF.